The 26 T cell receptor beta chains in this list originate from one sample, sequenced in a study of long-term antiretroviral therapy in people with HIV. Researchers report immunoSEQ v3.0 was run at survey level. Sequencing used immunoSEQ multiplex PCR; TCRdb keeps in-frame clones, though not all of them. The sample lists tens of thousands of clones; roughly 95% were seen once. This specimen was unsorted PBMCs, taken 3.7 years after starting antiretroviral therapy. All receptors come from a woman in her 50s with HIV.

The gene calls are TRBV7-9 and TRBJ1-2; no clear D. The germline V gene has CDR1 SEHNR and CDR2 FQNEAQ (reference sequence). There are 14 residues in the CDR3. Between the trimmed V and J ends, which lost 2 bases and 8 bases, there was a span of 15 bases. The CDR3 loop reads CASSLFPEVWGYTF. The DNA for the CDR3 is TGTGCCAGCAGCTTATTCCCGGAAGTTTGGGGCTACACCTTC.

V and J are TRBV5-1 and TRBJ2-1, with D perhaps given as TRBD1 or TRBD2 (6 bases each). V was shortened by 2 bases and J by 6 bases, with 12 bases between the two germline ends. This CDR3 has 14 amino acids. Germline V gives CDR1 SGHRS, CDR2 YFSETQ. DNA for the CDR3: TGCGCCAGCAGCTTCGGGGGCGAGGCCAATGAGCAGTTCTTC. Protein: CASSFGGEANEQFF. Combining the CDR3 with reference TRBV5-1 and TRBJ2-1 gives the whole variable domain KAGVTQTPRYLIKTRGQQVTLSCSPISGHRSVSWYQQTPGQGLQFLFEYFSETQRNKGNFPGRFSGRQFSNSRSEMNVSTLELGDSALYLCASSFGGEANEQFFGPGTRLTVL.

This chain links TRBV27 with TRBJ1-5; no definite D call. Trimming took off 3 bases at V and 0 bases at J, with 9 bases between the two ends. Germline-derived CDR1 and CDR2 are MNHEY and SMNVEV (reference sequence). There are 15 residues in the CDR3. The chain's CDR3 is CASSFRPDSNQPQHF. The CDR3, as DNA: TGTGCCAGCAGTTTTCGGCCGGATAGCAATCAGCCCCAGCATTTT.

V and J are TRBV5-1 and TRBJ2-7; 14 bases are a match to TRBD2. The CDR3 runs 16 residues. V was clipped by 4 bases and J by 2 bases; unmatched bases: 5. CDR1 is SGHRS and CDR2 is YFSETQ in the germline V gene. CDR3 bases: TGCGCCAGCAGCCAGGGACTAGCGGGGGAAGCCTACGAGCAGTACTTC. Amino acid sequence: CASSQGLAGEAYEQYF.

This clone came up once. V gene TRBV7-9 combines with J gene TRBJ2-2; 11 bases align to TRBD1. Germline V gene sequence: CDR1 SEHNR, CDR2 FQNEAQ (reference sequence). V trimming: 4 bases; J trimming: 7 bases; junction bases outside the gene matches: 5. The CDR3 loop spans 15 amino acids. The CDR3 DNA reads as TGTGCCAGCAGCTCCGGACAGGGGGCTGGCGGGGAGCTGTTTTTT. Amino acids: CASSSGQGAGGELFF.

The chain is built from TRBV5-1 and TRBJ1-2; D not resolved. Trimming removed 4 bases at V and 0 bases at J, with 10 bases between. The CDR3 contains 14 residues. Germline V CDR1 and CDR2: SGHRS, YFSETQ. The CDR3 sequence is CASSQEKSNYGYTF. The CDR3 DNA reads as TGCGCCAGCAGCCAAGAGAAGTCTAACTATGGCTACACCTTC. The whole variable domain, remainder taken from reference TRBV5-1 and TRBJ1-2, is KAGVTQTPRYLIKTRGQQVTLSCSPISGHRSVSWYQQTPGQGLQFLFEYFSETQRNKGNFPGRFSGRQFSNSRSEMNVSTLELGDSALYLCASSQEKSNYGYTFGSGTRLTVV.

V gene TRBV11-3 combines with J gene TRBJ2-7, with 7 bases aligning to TRBD2. CDR1 is SGHNT, CDR2 YENEEA, per germline. V dropped 3 bases and J dropped 6; count of bases not matched to a gene: 5. This CDR3 contains 13 residues. The CDR3 bases are TGTGCCAGCAGCTTTTCTTCGGGGGGCGAGCAGTACTTC. As protein: CASSFSSGGEQYF.

The V gene is TRBV7-2, the J gene TRBJ1-5; 10 bases map to TRBD1. The CDR3 extends over 18 amino acids. Germline-derived CDR1 and CDR2 are SGHTA and FQGNSA. V lost 1 base, J lost 1 base, and 7 bases stayed unmatched. This CDR3 reads CASSLGRTGGGSNQPQHF. In DNA form, the CDR3 reads TGTGCCAGCAGCTTAGGCAGGACAGGGGGTGGGAGCAATCAGCCCCAGCATTTT.

The chain recombines TRBV7-6 with TRBJ1-1; D is unresolved. V shed 6 bases and J shed 0 bases, with 11 bases lying between them. The CDR3 consists of 14 residues. CDR1 SGHVS and CDR2 FNYEAQ come from the germline V gene. CDR3 nucleotides: TGTGCCAGCAGGGCCGGGCCCATGAACACTGAAGCTTTCTTT. It encodes CASRAGPMNTEAFF.

V is TRBV6-5 and J is TRBJ1-1; D gene uncertain. The CDR3 consists of 14 residues. V lost 2 bases and J lost 4, with 11 bases in between. Per the germline V gene, CDR1 is MNHEY and CDR2 is SVGAGI. CDR3 in amino acids: CASSYNRWGTEAFF. CDR3 coding DNA: TGTGCCAGCAGTTACAACCGTTGGGGCACTGAAGCTTTCTTT.

The chain combines TRBV7-9 with TRBJ2-7, with TRBD2 matching over 10 bases. The germline V gene has CDR1 SEHNR and CDR2 FQNEAQ (reference sequence). Trimming cost V 3 bases and J 2 bases; bases outside gene matches: 1. CDR3 length equals 14 residues. CDR3 bases: TGTGCCAGCAGCTTTCTAGCGGGGGCCTACGAGCAGTACTTC. Translating it yields CASSFLAGAYEQYF.

This rearrangement joins TRBV21-1 to TRBJ1-4. TRBV21-1 is a listed pseudogene. The CDR3 has 14 amino acids. CDR3 nucleotide sequence: TGCCGCGGGAGACAGGGCGAAACTAATGAAAAACTGTTTTTT. This gives the protein CRGRQGETNEKLFF.

This chain links TRBV11-3 with TRBJ1-1; D unclear. V was trimmed by 3 bases and J by 3 bases, leaving 8 bases between them. The CDR3 loop spans 13 amino acids. CDR1 and CDR2 from the germline V gene are SGHNT and YENEEA. The CDR3 region is CASSFVPDTEAFF. The CDR3 DNA reads TGTGCCAGCAGCTTCGTACCGGACACTGAAGCTTTCTTT.

Remarks on this clone: Germline is not matched at one junction end, which may reflect a read error. J is TRBJ2-7 and V is TRBV6-6; D may be TRBD1 (5 bases). This CDR3 spans 12 amino acids. CDR1 and CDR2 from the germline V gene are MNHNY and SVGAGI (reference sequence). Here the CDR3 DNA reads TGTGCCAGCAGTACCCCTCCGGGCAGGGTAGGCTTC. Translated, it gives CASSTPPGRVGF.

This clone was seen once. V and J are TRBV18 and TRBJ2-2, with D tentatively TRBD1 (6 bases). Per the germline V gene, CDR1 is KGHSH and CDR2 is LQKENI. Trimming left V 8 bases short and J 1 base short, with 8 bases between. CDR3 length equals 13 residues. The CDR3 DNA is TGTGCCAGCCGGGGACAGAACACCGGGGAGCTGTTTTTT. It specifies CASRGQNTGELFF. The variable domain in full, with the rest retrieved from reference TRBV18 and TRBJ2-2, is NAGVMQNPRHLVRRRGQEARLRCSPMKGHSHVYWYRQLPEEGLKFMVYLQKENIIDESGMPKERFSAEFPKEGPSILRIQQVVRGDSAAYFCASRGQNTGELFFGEGSRLTVL.

V is TRBV6-6 and J is TRBJ2-2; D perhaps matches TRBD2 (5 bases). The CDR3 contains 14 residues. V was trimmed by 4 bases and J by 5 bases, leaving 11 bases between them. The germline CDR1 and CDR2 sequences are MNHNY and SVGAGI (reference sequence). The CDR3 protein is CASSFARGTGELFF. The CDR3 DNA follows: TGTGCCAGCAGTTTTGCCCGAGGGACCGGGGAGCTGTTTTTT.

The rearrangement uses TRBV30 and TRBJ2-5, with D possibly matching TRBD1 (6 bases). CDR3 length: 17 residues. Trimming took 2 bases from V and 1 from J, leaving 20 bases between them. CDR1 is GTSNPN and CDR2 is SVGIG in the germline V gene (reference sequence). The CDR3 coding sequence is TGTGCCTGGAGTACAAAGGGGTGGCGAGGGGGCCAAGAGACCCAGTACTTC. Encoded protein: CAWSTKGWRGGQETQYF.

The chain carries TRBV7-9 and TRBJ1-1; no definite D call. CDR1 and CDR2 from the germline V gene are SEHNR and FQNEAQ (reference sequence). The CDR3 runs 17 residues. V gave up 1 base and J gave up 1 base, with 16 bases separating them. In DNA, the CDR3 is TGTGCCAGCAGCTTAGAGGGTGGGGTGAGGAGGAACACTGAAGCTTTCTTT. It specifies CASSLEGGVRRNTEAFF.

This rearrangement joins TRBV2 to TRBJ1-2, with 10 bases that match TRBD1. V was clipped by 9 bases and J by 7 bases; unmatched bases: 5. This CDR3 is 12 amino acids long. CDR1 and CDR2 from the germline V gene are SNHLY and FYNNEI. The CDR3 is CASRDRGFGYTF. CDR3 DNA: TGTGCCAGTCGGGACAGGGGTTTTGGCTACACCTTC.

The rearrangement uses TRBV30 and TRBJ2-3, with unresolved D. Trimming left V 1 base short and J 4 bases short, with 9 bases between. There are 13 residues in the CDR3. CDR1 is GTSNPN and CDR2 is SVGIG in the germline V gene (reference sequence). The CDR3 region has the DNA TGTGCCTGGAGTGAAGGAATGGCAGATACGCAGTATTTT. Translating it yields CAWSEGMADTQYF.

The chain couples TRBV7-8 to TRBJ2-7, with D possibly matching TRBD2 (6 bases). V lost 5 bases and J 0 bases, leaving 14 bases between the germline ends. The length of the CDR3 is 15 residues. CDR1 is SGHVS and CDR2 is FQNEAQ in the germline V gene. Here the CDR3 DNA reads TGTGCCAGCAGCCCGTTGGACGGGAGCTCCTACGAGCAGTACTTC. Protein: CASSPLDGSSYEQYF.

V is TRBV5-4 and J is TRBJ2-5; D is perhaps TRBD1 (6 bases). Per the germline V gene, CDR1 is SGHNT and CDR2 is YYREEE (reference sequence). The CDR3 consists of 16 residues. V shed 1 base and J shed 1 base, with 14 bases lying between them. Here the CDR3 reads CASSLSARGGQETQYF. The CDR3, as DNA: TGTGCCAGCAGCTTGTCAGCCCGAGGGGGCCAAGAGACCCAGTACTTC.

The rearrangement links TRBV29-1 to TRBJ2-7, with a possible D match to TRBD1 (6 bases). With 0 bases removed from V and 4 bases from J, the gap between germline ends came to 16 bases. The CDR3 runs 15 residues. CDR1 is SQVTM, CDR2 ANQGSEA, per germline. CDR3 DNA sequence: TGCAGCGTTGAAGATCCTGACAGGTCTGGTTACGAGCAGTACTTC. It codes for CSVEDPDRSGYEQYF.

The chain recombines TRBV7-9 with TRBJ2-5, with TRBD2 as a possible D gene (6 bases). The germline CDR1 and CDR2 sequences are SEHNR and FQNEAQ (reference sequence). The V end was cut by 5 bases, the J end by 7 bases, with 20 bases between. CDR3 length equals 15 residues. The CDR3 coding sequence is TGTGCCAGCAGCGCCAACGGGACTCGCCGCGGGACCCAGTACTTC. Translated: CASSANGTRRGTQYF. The full variable domain, in which reference TRBV7-9 and TRBJ2-5 provide the parts outside the CDR3, is DTGVSQNPRHKITKRGQNVTFRCDPISEHNRLYWYRQTLGQGPEFLTYFQNEAQLEKSRLLSDRFSAERPKGSFSTLEIQRTEQGDSAMYLCASSANGTRRGTQYFGPGTRLLVL.

The chain recombines TRBV7-9 with TRBJ1-5, with 12 nucleotides matching TRBD1. The CDR3 runs to 16 residues. V shed 3 bases and J 2 bases; nucleotides not matched to a gene: 2. Germline CDR1 reads SEHNR; CDR2 reads FQNEAQ (reference sequence). The CDR3: CASSFGTGGGNQPQHF. CDR3 sequence (DNA): TGTGCCAGCAGCTTTGGGACAGGGGGCGGCAATCAGCCCCAGCATTTT.

This clone has a single count. The chain has TRBV9 and TRBJ2-2, with D uncertain. The CDR3 is 16 residues long. Germline V gives CDR1 SGDLS, CDR2 YYNGEE. The V gene lost 4 bases and the J gene lost 2 bases, with 15 bases spanning the gap. CDR3 residues: CASSPEVYRNTGELFF. The CDR3 region has the DNA TGTGCCAGCAGCCCAGAGGTTTACAGAAACACCGGGGAGCTGTTTTTT.